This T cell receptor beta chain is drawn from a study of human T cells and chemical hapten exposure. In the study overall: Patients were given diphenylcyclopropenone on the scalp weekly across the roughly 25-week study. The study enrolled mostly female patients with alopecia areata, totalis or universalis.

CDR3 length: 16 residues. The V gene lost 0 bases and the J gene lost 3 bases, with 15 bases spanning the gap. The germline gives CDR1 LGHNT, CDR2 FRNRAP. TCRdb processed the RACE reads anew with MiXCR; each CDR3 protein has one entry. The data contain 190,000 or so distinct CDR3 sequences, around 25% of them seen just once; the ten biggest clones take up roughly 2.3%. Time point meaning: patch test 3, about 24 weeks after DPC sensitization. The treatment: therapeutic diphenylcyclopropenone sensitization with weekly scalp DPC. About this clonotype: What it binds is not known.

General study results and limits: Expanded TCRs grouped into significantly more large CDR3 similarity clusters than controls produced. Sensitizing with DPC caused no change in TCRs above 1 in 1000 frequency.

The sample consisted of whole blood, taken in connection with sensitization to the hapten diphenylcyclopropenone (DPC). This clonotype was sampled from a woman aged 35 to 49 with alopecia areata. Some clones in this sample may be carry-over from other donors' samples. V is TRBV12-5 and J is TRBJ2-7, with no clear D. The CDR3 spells CASGLVFAMGFYEQYF. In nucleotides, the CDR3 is TGTGCTAGTGGTTTGGTATTCGCCATGGGGTTCTACGAGCAGTACTTC.